A single sample is the source of the 12 T cell receptor beta chains below, sequenced in a study of CD8+ T cells in alopecia areata. Treatment of the sample: oral pan-JAK inhibitor, 5-10 mg twice daily. Reverse transcribed after extraction, RNA yielded cDNA as the sequencing template. TCRdb keeps only in-frame clones here, not all; method: immunoSEQ multiplex PCR. The data hold roughly 100,000 clones, with 70% to 90% observed a single time. The input for sequencing was CD8+ T cells sorted from blood, taken between weeks 30 and 35, from a patient treated with tofacitinib. These receptor sequences come from a human donor with alopecia areata.

The chain uses TRBV30 and TRBJ2-3; TRBD2 aligns across 10 bases. The germline V gene has CDR1 GTSNPN and CDR2 SVGIG (reference sequence). This CDR3 comprises 14 residues. The V segment lost 4 bases and the J segment 8 bases; nucleotides outside the gene matches: 9. The CDR3 DNA reads as TGTGCCTGGAACCCTAGCGGGGGTCAGCGTACGCAGTATTTT. Its translation is CAWNPSGGQRTQYF.

The chain combines TRBV7-9 with TRBJ2-7; D is tentatively TRBD1 or TRBD2 (5 bases each). The germline V gene encodes CDR1 SEHNR and CDR2 FQNEAQ (reference sequence). This CDR3 has 14 amino acids. With 5 bases removed from V and 5 bases from J, the gap between germline ends came to 16 bases. The CDR3 protein is CASSRGGRADEQYF. The CDR3 coding sequence is TGTGCCAGCAGCCGTGGGGGACGGGCGGACGAGCAGTACTTC.

The gene calls are TRBV6-5 and TRBJ1-2, with a weak D call TRBD1 (6 bases). This CDR3 region has 12 residues. Trimming removed 5 bases from V and 12 bases from J, with 16 bases in between. Germline V gives CDR1 MNHEY, CDR2 SVGAGI. The CDR3 sequence is CASSTTGTRHTF. CDR3 sequence (DNA): TGTGCCAGCAGTACCACCGGGACAAGGCACACCTTC.

The genes are TRBV11-2 and TRBJ1-3, with D maybe TRBD1 (5 bases). This CDR3 comprises 15 residues. V was trimmed by 5 bases and J by 0 bases, leaving 11 bases between them. Germline CDR1 is SGHAT and CDR2 is FQNNGV. The CDR3 loop reads CASSTRQFSGNTIYF. In DNA, the CDR3 is TGTGCCAGCAGCACCCGACAGTTCTCTGGAAACACCATATATTTT.

The chain is built from TRBV27 and TRBJ2-7; possibly TRBD1 for D (5 bases). Germline CDR1 MNHEY, CDR2 SMNVEV (reference sequence). Trimming cost V 8 bases and J 6 bases, with 26 bases left between them. The CDR3 spans 16 residues. In nucleotides, the CDR3 is TGTGCCAGCTCTCCGAACCTGGGGCTAGTTAACGTCGAGCAGTACTTC. Amino acid sequence: CASSPNLGLVNVEQYF.

This chain joins TRBV6-4 and TRBJ2-1, with 7 bases lining up with TRBD1. V was pared by 6 bases and J by 9 bases, with 8 bases of the junction left unmatched. The CDR3 has 13 residues. Germline-derived CDR1 and CDR2 are MRHNA and SNTAGT. CDR3 residues: CASRGDSLSEQFF. The CDR3 DNA reads TGTGCCAGCAGGGGGGACAGCTTGTCTGAGCAGTTCTTC.

This rearrangement joins TRBV6-6 to TRBJ2-1; 7 nucleotides match TRBD1. Trimming removed 4 bases from V and 8 bases from J; junction bases left unmatched: 11. Germline CDR1 reads MNHNY; CDR2 reads SVGAGI (reference sequence). The CDR3 totals 15 residues. The CDR3, as DNA: TGTGCCAGCAGTTCCTTCGGACAGGATAGCCATGAGCAGTTCTTC. The encoded protein is CASSSFGQDSHEQFF.

This chain connects TRBV6-5 to TRBJ1-4; 9 bases align to TRBD1. The junction had 0 bases not matched to a gene; V was cut back by 0 bases and J by 4 bases. This CDR3 comprises 15 residues. CDR1 is MNHEY, CDR2 SVGAGI, per germline. The CDR3 sequence is CASSYSDRGNEKLFF. In DNA, the CDR3 is TGTGCCAGCAGTTACTCGGACAGGGGTAATGAAAAACTGTTTTTT.

This chain joins TRBV30 and TRBJ2-7, with D uncertain. The V gene's germline CDR1 is GTSNPN and CDR2 SVGIG (reference sequence). CDR3 size: 11 residues. V was clipped by 2 bases and J by 2 bases, with 4 bases between them. This CDR3 is CAWSQAYEQYF. CDR3 DNA sequence: TGTGCCTGGAGTCAAGCCTACGAGCAGTACTTC.

V gene TRBV27 combines with J gene TRBJ2-3; unclear D gene. Germline V lookup: CDR1 MNHEY, CDR2 SMNVEV (reference sequence). Deletions cut 2 bases from V and 8 bases from J, with 5 bases between. CDR3 length: 11 residues. The CDR3 DNA reads as TGTGCCAGCAGTTTAGGACCTACGCAGTATTTT. Its protein product is CASSLGPTQYF.

This chain uses TRBV25-1 with TRBJ2-3; no reliable D call. The CDR3 runs to 14 residues. V lost 1 base and J lost 4, with 9 bases in between. CDR1 is MGHDK and CDR2 is SYGVNS in the germline V gene. CDR3 sequence: CASSESPEADTQYF. The CDR3, as DNA: TGTGCCAGCAGTGAATCGCCAGAAGCAGATACGCAGTATTTT. Using reference TRBV25-1 and TRBJ2-3 for the parts outside the CDR3, the full variable domain is EADIYQTPRYLVIGTGKKITLECSQTMGHDKMYWYQQDPGMELHLIHYSYGVNSTEKGDLSSESTVSRIRTEHFPLTLESARPSHTSQYLCASSESPEADTQYFGPGTRLTVL.

The chain links TRBV30 to TRBJ2-3; D is unclear. Between the trimmed V and J ends, which lost 1 base and 2 bases, there was a span of 4 bases. From germline, CDR1 is GTSNPN and CDR2 SVGIG (reference sequence). This CDR3 region has 12 residues. Here the CDR3 DNA reads TGTGCCTGGAGTGGACTCACAGATACGCAGTATTTT. This sequence encodes CAWSGLTDTQYF.